This T cell receptor beta chain was recovered during a study of CXCR3-negative and CXCR3-positive naive CD8 T cells. The wider study: Roughly 1.5 +/- 0.3 million TRB reads came from each library, giving some 150 million in total.

Overall study results and limits: For memory CD8+ cells diversity was much lower, but both naive subsets had comparably high diversity. TRBV-TRBJ usage was similar across naive CXCR3 subsets but distinct in memory cells.

Of note for this clonotype: The antigen is unknown.

CD8+ T cell subsets were each sorted in triplicate, around 270,000 cells apiece. CDR1 and CDR2 from the germline V gene are SQVTM and ANQGSEA. The length of the CDR3 is 12 residues. The libraries of TRB cDNA were prepared using 5' RACE with UMI labels. TCRdb reprocessed the 5' RACE reads and keeps a single row for each CDR3 protein, giving no DNA. The sample table sets out more than 45,000 distinct CDR3 sequences. The sequenced sample consisted of memory CD8+ T cells from blood. This TCR was sampled from a human donor in good health. Some clones in this sample may be carry-over from other donors' samples. The chain employs TRBV29-1 and TRBJ1-1; the TRBD1 assignment by TCRdb is unverifiable without DNA. The CDR3 is CSALGTGTEAFF.